This T cell receptor (beta chain) is drawn from a study of T cells expressing NK-cell markers. Turning to the study itself: Sorted CD3+CD56+NKG2C+, CD3+CD56+NKG2C- and CD3+CD56-NKG2C+ T cells provided the TCR beta repertoires. Eight donors were sequenced, of whom seven were HCMV-seropositive, while the remaining one was HCMV-seronegative. Findings and caveats of the study: In more than 5 donors, dominant CD3+CD56+NKG2C+ clones formed roughly 1.0-7.5% of CD8+ cells. It remained uncertain whether the expanded NKG2C+ T cell clones were specific for HCMV antigens.

As for this clonotype: Antigen: not known.

TCRdb reprocessed the 5' RACE reads and reports one entry per CDR3 protein, with no DNA. This table lists about 460,000 distinct CDR3 sequences. The CDR3 contains 15 residues. Looked up from germline, CDR1 is MDHEN and CDR2 is SYDVKM. The TCR originated in a woman aged 50 to 60 in good health. Source material: blood T cells: a sorted CD56 or NKG2C T cell subset, CD4+ or CD8+ T cells, or bulk PBMC T cells (not recorded which). This chain connects TRBV28 to TRBJ1-1; without DNA, the TCRdb call of TRBD1 cannot be checked. The CDR3 is CASTWDDRKNTEAFF.